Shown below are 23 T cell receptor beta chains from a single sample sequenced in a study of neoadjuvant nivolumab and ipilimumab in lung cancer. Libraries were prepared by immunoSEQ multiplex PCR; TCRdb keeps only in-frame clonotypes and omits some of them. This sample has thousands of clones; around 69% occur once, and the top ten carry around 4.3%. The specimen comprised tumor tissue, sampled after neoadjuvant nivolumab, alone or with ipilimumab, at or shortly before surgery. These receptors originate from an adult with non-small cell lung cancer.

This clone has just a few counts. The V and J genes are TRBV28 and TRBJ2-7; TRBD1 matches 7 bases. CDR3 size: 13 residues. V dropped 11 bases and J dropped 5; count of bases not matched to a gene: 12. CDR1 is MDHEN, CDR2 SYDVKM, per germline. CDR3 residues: CAHETGNRNEQYF. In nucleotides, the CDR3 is TGTGCCCATGAGACAGGGAATAGAAACGAGCAGTACTTC. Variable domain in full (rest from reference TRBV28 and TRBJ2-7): DVKVTQSSRYLVKRTGEKVFLECVQDMDHENMFWYRQDPGLGLRLIYFSYDVKMKEKGDIPEGYSVSREKKERFSLILESASTNQTSMYLCAHETGNRNEQYFGPGTRLTVT.

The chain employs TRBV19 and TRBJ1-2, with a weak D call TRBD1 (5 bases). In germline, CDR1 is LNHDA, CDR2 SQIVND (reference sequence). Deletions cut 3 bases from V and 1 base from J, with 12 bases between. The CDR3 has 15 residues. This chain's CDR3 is CASSIEGTFNYGYTF. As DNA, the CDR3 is TGTGCCAGTAGTATTGAGGGGACTTTTAACTATGGCTACACCTTC.

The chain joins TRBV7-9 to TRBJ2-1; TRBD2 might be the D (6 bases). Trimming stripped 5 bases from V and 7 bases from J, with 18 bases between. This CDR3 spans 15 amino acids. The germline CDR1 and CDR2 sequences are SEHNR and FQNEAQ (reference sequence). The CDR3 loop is CASSPWGGRENEQFF. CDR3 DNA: TGTGCCAGCAGCCCGTGGGGTGGCCGGGAGAATGAGCAGTTCTTC.

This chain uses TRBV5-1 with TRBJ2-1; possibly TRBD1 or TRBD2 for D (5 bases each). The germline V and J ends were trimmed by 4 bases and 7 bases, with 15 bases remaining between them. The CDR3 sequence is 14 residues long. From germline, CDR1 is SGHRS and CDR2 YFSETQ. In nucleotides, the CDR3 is TGCGCCAGCAGCCGGGACGGGATAAAAAATGAGCAGTTCTTC. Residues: CASSRDGIKNEQFF.

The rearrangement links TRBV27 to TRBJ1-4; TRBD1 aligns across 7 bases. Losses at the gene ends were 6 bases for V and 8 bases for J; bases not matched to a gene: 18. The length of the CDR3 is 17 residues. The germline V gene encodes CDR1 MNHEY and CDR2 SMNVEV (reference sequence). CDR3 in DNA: TGTGCCAGCAGCTCCAGGCTGATGCAGGGGGTTTACGAAAAACTGTTTTTT. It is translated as CASSSRLMQGVYEKLFF.

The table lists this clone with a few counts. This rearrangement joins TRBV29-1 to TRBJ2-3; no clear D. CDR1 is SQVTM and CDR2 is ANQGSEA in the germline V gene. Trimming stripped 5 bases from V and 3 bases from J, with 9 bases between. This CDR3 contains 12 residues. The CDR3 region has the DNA TGCAGCGTTCGAGAGCAAACAGATACGCAGTATTTT. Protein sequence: CSVREQTDTQYF.

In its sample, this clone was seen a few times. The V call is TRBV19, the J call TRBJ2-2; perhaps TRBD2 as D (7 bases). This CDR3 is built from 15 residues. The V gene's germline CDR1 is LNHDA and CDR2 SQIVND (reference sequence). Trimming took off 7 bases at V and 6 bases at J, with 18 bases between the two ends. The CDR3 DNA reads TGTGCCAGTATTCCCAGGCCGGGGGGCTCCGGGGAGCTGTTTTTT. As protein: CASIPRPGGSGELFF.

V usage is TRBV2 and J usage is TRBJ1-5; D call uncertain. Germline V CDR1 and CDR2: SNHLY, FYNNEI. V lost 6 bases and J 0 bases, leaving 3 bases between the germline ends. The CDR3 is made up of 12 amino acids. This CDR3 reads CASRVSNQPQHF. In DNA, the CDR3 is TGTGCCAGCAGGGTTAGCAATCAGCCCCAGCATTTT.

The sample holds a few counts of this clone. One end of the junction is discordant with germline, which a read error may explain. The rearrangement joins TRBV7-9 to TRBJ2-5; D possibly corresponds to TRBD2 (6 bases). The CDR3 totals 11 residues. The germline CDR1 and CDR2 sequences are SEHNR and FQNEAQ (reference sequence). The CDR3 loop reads CASTLTGTPYF. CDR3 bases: TGTGCCAGCACCTTAACCGGGACTCCCTACTTC.

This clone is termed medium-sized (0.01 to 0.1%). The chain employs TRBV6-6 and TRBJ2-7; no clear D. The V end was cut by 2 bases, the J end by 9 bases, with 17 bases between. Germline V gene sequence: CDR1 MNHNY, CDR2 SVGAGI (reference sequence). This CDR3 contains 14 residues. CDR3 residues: CASSYAPDRSGQYF. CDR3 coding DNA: TGTGCCAGCAGTTACGCCCCGGACCGTTCAGGGCAGTACTTC.

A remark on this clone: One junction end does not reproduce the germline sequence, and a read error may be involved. Here the CDR3 reads CASSPDLRDRGHF. The CDR3 nucleotides are TGTGCCAGCAGTCCTGACCTGAGGGACAGGGGGCACTTC. The chain joins TRBV2 to TRBJ2-4; 12 bases match TRBD1. This CDR3 region has 13 residues. Germline V gene lookup returns CDR1 SNHLY and CDR2 FYNNEI.

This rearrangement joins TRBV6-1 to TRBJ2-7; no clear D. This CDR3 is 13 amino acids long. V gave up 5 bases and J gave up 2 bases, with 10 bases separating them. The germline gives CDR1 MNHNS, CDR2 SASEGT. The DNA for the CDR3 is TGTGCCAGCAGTTCGACTCCAGCCTACGAGCAGTACTTC. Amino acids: CASSSTPAYEQYF.

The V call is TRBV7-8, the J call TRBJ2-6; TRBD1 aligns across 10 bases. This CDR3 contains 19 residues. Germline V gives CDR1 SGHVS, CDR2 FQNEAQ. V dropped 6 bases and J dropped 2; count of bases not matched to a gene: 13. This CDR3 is CASSYGQGDINAGANVLTF. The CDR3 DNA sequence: TGTGCCAGCAGTTACGGACAGGGGGATATTAATGCTGGGGCCAACGTCCTGACTTTC.

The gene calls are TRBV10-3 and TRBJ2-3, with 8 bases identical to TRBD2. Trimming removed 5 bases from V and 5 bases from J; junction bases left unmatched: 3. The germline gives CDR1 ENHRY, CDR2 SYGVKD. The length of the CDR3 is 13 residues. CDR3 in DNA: TGTGCCATCAGTACCGGGACTAGAGATACGCAGTATTTT. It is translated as CAISTGTRDTQYF.

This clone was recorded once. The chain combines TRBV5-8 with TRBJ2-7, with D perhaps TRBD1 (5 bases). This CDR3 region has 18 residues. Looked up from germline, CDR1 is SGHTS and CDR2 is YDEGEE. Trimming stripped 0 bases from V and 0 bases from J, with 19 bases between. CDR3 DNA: TGTGCCAGCAGCTTGGTCGGTCTCGCAGGGATTCACTCCTACGAGCAGTACTTC. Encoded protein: CASSLVGLAGIHSYEQYF.

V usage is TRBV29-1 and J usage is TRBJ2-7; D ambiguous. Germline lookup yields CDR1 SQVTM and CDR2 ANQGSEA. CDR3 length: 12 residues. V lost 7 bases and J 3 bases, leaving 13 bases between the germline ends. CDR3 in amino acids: CSAFDPFYEQYF. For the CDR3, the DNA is TGCAGCGCCTTTGACCCCTTCTACGAGCAGTACTTC.

CDR3 bases: TGTGCCAGCAGCTTGGAGTTCGTAGCGGGAGGGCCTGGCAATGAGCAGTTCTTC. It translates to CASSLEFVAGGPGNEQFF. The rearrangement uses TRBV5-6 and TRBJ2-1, with TRBD2 matching 11 bases. Looked up from germline, CDR1 is SGHDT and CDR2 is YYEEEE. Unmatched junction bases numbered 11, after V lost 0 bases and J lost 6 bases. The length of the CDR3 is 18 residues.

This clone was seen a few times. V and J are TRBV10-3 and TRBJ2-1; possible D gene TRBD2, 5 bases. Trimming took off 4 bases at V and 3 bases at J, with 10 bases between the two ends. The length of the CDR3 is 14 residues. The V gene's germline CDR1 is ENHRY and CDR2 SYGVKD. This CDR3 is CAISAAGYYNEQFF. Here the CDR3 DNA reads TGTGCCATCAGTGCGGCGGGTTACTACAATGAGCAGTTCTTC.

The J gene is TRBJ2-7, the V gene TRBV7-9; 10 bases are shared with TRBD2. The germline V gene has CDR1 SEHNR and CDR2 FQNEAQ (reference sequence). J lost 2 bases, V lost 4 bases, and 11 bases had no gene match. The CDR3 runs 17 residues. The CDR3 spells CASSSTSSGRGAYEQYF. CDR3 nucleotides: TGTGCCAGCAGCTCGACCTCCAGCGGGAGGGGGGCCTACGAGCAGTACTTC.

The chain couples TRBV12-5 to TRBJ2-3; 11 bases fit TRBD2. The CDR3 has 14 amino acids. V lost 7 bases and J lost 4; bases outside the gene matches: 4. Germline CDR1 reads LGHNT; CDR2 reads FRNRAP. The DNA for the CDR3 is TGTGCTAGTGTTAGGACTAGCGGGTCAGATACGCAGTATTTT. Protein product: CASVRTSGSDTQYF.

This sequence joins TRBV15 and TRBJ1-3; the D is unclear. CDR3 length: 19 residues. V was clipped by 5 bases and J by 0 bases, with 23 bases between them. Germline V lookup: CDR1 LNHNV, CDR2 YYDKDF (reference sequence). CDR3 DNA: TGTGCCACCAGCCGCGAGAGGCCCGGAAAGATAGTCTCTGGAAACACCATATATTTT. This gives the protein CATSRERPGKIVSGNTIYF.

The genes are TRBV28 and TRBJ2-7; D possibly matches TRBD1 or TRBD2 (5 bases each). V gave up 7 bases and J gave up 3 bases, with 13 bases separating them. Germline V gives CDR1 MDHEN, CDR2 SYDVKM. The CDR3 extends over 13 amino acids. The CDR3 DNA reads TGTGCCAGCATTGGGCCTGGGGGCTACGAGCAGTACTTC. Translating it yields CASIGPGGYEQYF.

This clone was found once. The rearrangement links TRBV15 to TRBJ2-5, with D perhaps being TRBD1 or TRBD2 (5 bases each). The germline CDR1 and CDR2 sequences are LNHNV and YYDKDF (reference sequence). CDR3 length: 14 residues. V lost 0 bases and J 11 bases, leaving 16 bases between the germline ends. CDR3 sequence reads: CATSRDGASWEQYF. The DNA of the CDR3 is TGTGCCACCAGCAGAGATGGGGCGTCCTGGGAGCAGTACTTC.